Below are 19 T cell receptor beta chains sequenced from a single sample in a study of beta chain features in type 1 diabetes. The sequenced template was cDNA made from the entire isolated RNA. Data came from immunoSEQ multiplex PCR; TCRdb stores just in-frame clones and leaves some out. This sample carries 240,000 or so clones, 25% to 35% of them seen once, and the ten largest clones take roughly 4.1%. The specimen was central memory CD4+ T cells from blood. Source of these receptors: a man aged 25 to 40 in good health.

The chain couples TRBV30 to TRBJ1-1, with D perhaps TRBD1 (6 bases). V was clipped by 7 bases and J by 5 bases, with 17 bases between them. The CDR3 totals 13 residues. Germline CDR1 reads GTSNPN; CDR2 reads SVGIG (reference sequence). CDR3 sequence: CAFGAGGNTEAFF. The CDR3 bases are TGTGCCTTTGGCGCGGGGGGCAATACTGAAGCTTTCTTT.

V gene TRBV29-1 combines with J gene TRBJ2-3; TRBD2 aligns across 8 bases. This CDR3 has 15 amino acids. Germline V gene sequence: CDR1 SQVTM, CDR2 ANQGSEA. Trimming removed 2 bases from V and 0 bases from J; junction bases left unmatched: 4. The CDR3 DNA follows: TGCAGCGTTGAAAGACTAGCGCCTAGCACAGATACGCAGTATTTT. It is translated as CSVERLAPSTDTQYF.

The chain uses TRBV18 and TRBJ2-1, with TRBD2 identical over 10 bases. CDR3 size: 14 residues. Germline V gene lookup returns CDR1 KGHSH and CDR2 LQKENI. J lost 9 bases, V lost 3 bases, and 5 bases had no gene match. The CDR3 loop is CASSPGSGRPEQFF. CDR3 nucleotide sequence: TGTGCCAGCTCACCGGGTAGCGGGAGGCCTGAGCAGTTCTTC.

This CDR3 is CASQPYRDRGTDTQYF. Here the CDR3 DNA reads TGTGCCAGCCAACCATACCGGGACAGGGGAACAGATACGCAGTATTTT. The rearrangement joins TRBV25-1 to TRBJ2-3; 10 bases agree with TRBD1. J was trimmed by 3 bases and V by 8 bases; bases with no gene match: 11. The CDR3 is 16 amino acids. Germline CDR1 and CDR2: MGHDK and SYGVNS.

Only one count was recorded for this clone. The junction and the germline gene differ at one end; a read error may be behind it. The chain carries TRBV27 and TRBJ2-1; the D is unclear. This CDR3 region has 13 residues. Germline CDR1 is MNHEY and CDR2 is SMNVEV (reference sequence). The CDR3: CASSSRPTNEQFF. Written as DNA, the CDR3 is TGTGCCAGCAGTTCCAGGCCCACCAATGAACAGTTCTTC.

The chain is built from TRBV5-1 and TRBJ2-7; a weak D match, TRBD1 (6 bases). From germline, CDR1 is SGHRS and CDR2 YFSETQ. V lost 4 bases and J lost 0, with 14 bases in between. The CDR3 has 15 residues. The CDR3 loop is CASSPGTLTSYEQYF. The DNA for the CDR3 is TGCGCCAGCAGCCCCGGGACACTTACCTCCTACGAGCAGTACTTC.

This clone was recorded at least ten times. The CDR3 DNA is TGTGCCAGCTCCGGGATCCGGGAGCTGTTTTTT. It specifies CASSGIRELFF. The chain carries TRBV18 and TRBJ2-2, with a possible D match to TRBD2 (5 bases). The CDR3 length is 11 residues. Germline CDR1 KGHSH, CDR2 LQKENI. The V and J ends lost 6 bases and 9 bases respectively, with 8 bases between them.

J is TRBJ2-1 and V is TRBV29-1; 7 positions match TRBD1. The CDR3 has 14 residues. Per germline, CDR1 SQVTM and CDR2 ANQGSEA. Germline trimming cut 6 bases from V and 6 bases from J; bases unmatched to any gene: 11. The CDR3 protein is CSVSPGTESNEQFF. CDR3 in DNA: TGCAGCGTCTCCCCCGGGACAGAGTCCAATGAGCAGTTCTTC.

This clone showed up just a few times. The chain uses TRBV7-2 and TRBJ2-1; D is uncertain. V lost 3 bases, J lost 5 bases, and 5 bases lay in between. Germline assignment: CDR1 SGHTA and CDR2 FQGNSA. The CDR3 runs to 12 residues. CDR3 nucleotides: TGTGCCAGCAGCTTGATGGACAATGAGCAGTTCTTC. Its protein product is CASSLMDNEQFF.

The V gene is TRBV25-1, the J gene TRBJ2-3; 7 bases map to TRBD1. Germline-derived CDR1 and CDR2 are MGHDK and SYGVNS. There are 14 residues in the CDR3. V was clipped by 6 bases and J by 1 base; unmatched bases: 4. CDR3 bases: TGTGCCAGCAGCGACAGGGTGGGCACAGATACGCAGTATTTT. Translated: CASSDRVGTDTQYF.

A remark on this clone: It differs at one base from a far larger clone, so likely a read error. The chain has TRBV30 and TRBJ2-7; 9 nucleotides match TRBD2. Germline CDR1 reads GTSNPN; CDR2 reads SVGIG (reference sequence). The trim removed 5 bases at V and 2 bases at J, leaving 7 bases unmatched. CDR3 length equals 14 residues. The CDR3: CAWRPLAGAYEQYF. The CDR3 DNA reads as TGTGCCTGGCGCCCTTTAGCGGGGGCCTACGAGCAGTACTTC.

The rearrangement joins TRBV30 to TRBJ1-1; D is perhaps TRBD1 (5 bases). Germline V gives CDR1 GTSNPN, CDR2 SVGIG (reference sequence). The germline V and J ends were trimmed by 5 bases and 6 bases, with 16 bases remaining between them. The CDR3 is 13 amino acids. In DNA, the CDR3 is TGTGCCTGGGGTACCCTGGGGGACCCTGAAGCTTTCTTT. This encodes CAWGTLGDPEAFF.

This clone turned up a few times. The V and J genes are TRBV5-1 and TRBJ2-5, with 14 nucleotides matching TRBD2. J was trimmed by 7 bases and V by 1 base; bases with no gene match: 12. The length of the CDR3 is 18 residues. CDR1 SGHRS and CDR2 YFSETQ come from the germline V gene. Written as DNA, the CDR3 is TGCGCCAGCAGCTTGATCGGGAGCGGGACTAGCGGGAGTGGGACCCAGTACTTC. This sequence encodes CASSLIGSGTSGSGTQYF.

The chain uses TRBV5-1 and TRBJ2-3; TRBD2 might be the D (5 bases). The CDR3 is made up of 16 amino acids. CDR1 and CDR2 (germline): SGHRS, YFSETQ. With 0 bases removed from V and 8 bases from J, the gap between germline ends came to 19 bases. Here the CDR3 reads CASSLAQDSAGGTQYF. The CDR3 DNA sequence: TGCGCCAGCAGCTTGGCCCAGGACTCCGCGGGCGGTACGCAGTATTTT.

In its sample, this clone was seen a few times. The chain combines TRBV15 with TRBJ2-7, with D tentatively TRBD1 or TRBD2 (5 bases each). Trimming took off 0 bases at V and 5 bases at J, with 17 bases between the two ends. The germline V gene encodes CDR1 LNHNV and CDR2 YYDKDF (reference sequence). The CDR3 runs 16 residues. CDR3 in DNA: TGTGCCACCAGCAGAGATCTGGGACCCTCGCCTCACGAGCAGTACTTC. Amino acid sequence: CATSRDLGPSPHEQYF.

Here the CDR3 reads CASSETSGTDTQYF. The DNA for the CDR3 is TGCGCCAGCAGCGAGACTAGCGGCACAGATACGCAGTATTTT. V and J are TRBV5-1 and TRBJ2-3; TRBD2 agrees at 8 bases. J lost 1 base, V lost 4 bases, and 2 bases had no gene match. Germline CDR1 and CDR2: SGHRS and YFSETQ. The CDR3 runs to 14 residues.

As for this clone: The same CDR3 arises from other DNA sequences in this sample as well. This chain connects TRBV28 to TRBJ2-1; 7 positions match TRBD2. The CDR3 is 12 residues long. Germline CDR1 reads MDHEN; CDR2 reads SYDVKM. The trim removed 7 bases at V and 7 bases at J, leaving 4 bases unmatched. The CDR3, as DNA: TGTGCCAGCACCCCCGGGGGGAATGAGCAGTTCTTC. Translation gives CASTPGGNEQFF.

The genes are TRBV7-9 and TRBJ1-1; D is uncertain. V lost 3 bases and J 5 bases, leaving 13 bases between the germline ends. The CDR3 sequence is 14 residues long. Germline CDR1 reads SEHNR; CDR2 reads FQNEAQ (reference sequence). The CDR3 bases are TGTGCCAGCAGCTTGCGGACCGCGCGGACTGAAGCTTTCTTT. Protein product: CASSLRTARTEAFF.

This clone qualifies as medium-sized. V gene TRBV10-3 combines with J gene TRBJ2-1, with D possibly matching TRBD1 (5 bases). The CDR3 runs to 12 residues. Germline assignment: CDR1 ENHRY and CDR2 SYGVKD. The V and J ends lost 0 bases and 15 bases respectively, with 12 bases between them. The CDR3 DNA follows: TGTGCCATCAGTGAGTCGCCCGGACAACGGTTCTTC. It specifies CAISESPGQRFF.